This T cell receptor (beta chain) was recovered during a study of blood T cell repertoires in COVID-19. Study-level background: The United States, Italy and Spain provided the acute and convalescent COVID-19 samples. T cells, B-cell-depleted T cells, or PBMCs supplied cDNA or gDNA.

Clones were read by immunoSEQ multiplex PCR, and TCRdb kept only the in-frame ones, dropping some. The table includes about 86,000 clones, around 82% detected once. The germline V gene has CDR1 SNHLY and CDR2 FYNNEI. The CDR3 is 13 amino acids. Trimming took 8 bases from V and 0 from J, leaving 10 bases between them. This receptor was identified in a woman older than 75 with acute or convalescent COVID-19. Sample: peripheral blood. This chain uses TRBV2 with TRBJ1-1; maybe TRBD1 (6 bases). This CDR3 is CASRTDMNTEAFF. Written as DNA, the CDR3 is TGTGCCAGCCGGACAGACATGAACACTGAAGCTTTCTTT.